These 23 T cell receptor beta chains originate from one sample sequenced in a study of T cells after posttransplantation cyclophosphamide. The table came from immunoSEQ multiplex PCR; TCRdb's copy has only in-frame clones and leaves some out. The sample includes about 28,000 clones, more than 80% of them seen just once. The specimen was PBMCs. These TCRs come from a man in his fifties.

The rearrangement uses TRBV14 and TRBJ1-3; possible D gene TRBD1, 5 bases. Trimming removed 5 bases at V and 9 bases at J, with 23 bases between. Germline-derived CDR1 and CDR2 are SGHDN and FVKESK. This CDR3 comprises 16 residues. The CDR3 spells CASSDRQRGRGGTIYF. DNA of the CDR3: TGTGCCAGCAGCGACAGACAGCGGGGTCGGGGAGGCACCATATATTTT.

The CDR3 region is CATSMDRATGELFF. The CDR3 DNA sequence: TGTGCCACCAGCATGGACAGGGCCACCGGGGAGCTGTTTTTT. This rearrangement joins TRBV15 to TRBJ2-2; TRBD1 matches 8 bases. This CDR3 region has 14 residues. Germline CDR1 and CDR2: LNHNV and YYDKDF (reference sequence). J gave up 4 bases and V 4 bases, and 2 bases lay outside the gene matches.

The gene calls are TRBV5-4 and TRBJ2-6, with 7 bases lining up with TRBD1. The germline V gene encodes CDR1 SGHNT and CDR2 YYREEE (reference sequence). The CDR3 totals 16 residues. V lost 9 bases and J lost 3; bases outside the gene matches: 12. DNA for the CDR3: TGTGCCAACAGGAGGACAGGCAGAAATGGGGCCAACGTCCTGACTTTC. It codes for CANRRTGRNGANVLTF.

This clone was recorded once. The chain has TRBV9 and TRBJ2-3; 14 nucleotides line up with TRBD2. Germline trimming cut 2 bases from V and 3 bases from J; bases unmatched to any gene: 5. This CDR3 is 17 amino acids long. CDR1 SGDLS and CDR2 YYNGEE come from the germline V gene. CDR3 region: CASSVGTSGRGTDTQYF. In nucleotides, the CDR3 is TGTGCCAGCAGCGTGGGGACTAGCGGGAGAGGGACAGATACGCAGTATTTT.

This clone appeared once. The chain joins TRBV5-6 to TRBJ2-3, with D perhaps matching TRBD2 (6 bases). Germline CDR1 SGHDT, CDR2 YYEEEE. The CDR3 totals 17 residues. V dropped 3 bases and J dropped 2 bases, with 19 bases sitting between them. CDR3 nucleotide sequence: TGTGCCAGCAGCTCCGTGGGGCGGGGCCTGAACACAGATACGCAGTATTTT. Amino acid sequence: CASSSVGRGLNTDTQYF.

The V gene is TRBV28, the J gene TRBJ1-5; possible D gene TRBD1, 5 bases. The CDR3 has 12 amino acids. The V and J ends lost 7 bases and 10 bases respectively, with 14 bases between them. Germline CDR1 and CDR2: MDHEN and SYDVKM. This CDR3 reads CASISNQGPQHF. Here the CDR3 DNA reads TGTGCCAGCATTAGTAATCAGGGTCCCCAGCATTTT.

The rearrangement joins TRBV19 to TRBJ1-5; TRBD1 aligns across 7 bases. The CDR3 contains 14 residues. The germline V gene has CDR1 LNHDA and CDR2 SQIVND (reference sequence). With V trimmed by 5 bases and J by 4 bases, 5 bases remained unmatched. CDR3 DNA sequence: TGTGCCAGTAGTTACCGGGACAGAAATCAGCCCCAGCATTTT. Its translation: CASSYRDRNQPQHF.

The J gene is TRBJ1-3, the V gene TRBV18; D remains unclear. V was trimmed by 0 bases and J by 2 bases, leaving 8 bases between them. The CDR3 totals 15 residues. Germline loops: CDR1 KGHSH, CDR2 LQKENI. CDR3 in amino acids: CASSPPRIPGNTIYF. DNA for the CDR3: TGTGCCAGCTCACCACCGAGGATCCCTGGAAACACCATATATTTT. The full variable domain, in which reference TRBV18 and TRBJ1-3 provide the parts outside the CDR3, is NAGVMQNPRHLVRRRGQEARLRCSPMKGHSHVYWYRQLPEEGLKFMVYLQKENIIDESGMPKERFSAEFPKEGPSILRIQQVVRGDSAAYFCASSPPRIPGNTIYFGEGSWLTVV.

On this clone: An end of the junction differs from the germline gene, which may be a read error. V gene TRBV20-1 combines with J gene TRBJ1-4; D call uncertain. Germline V lookup: CDR1 DFQATT, CDR2 SNEGSKA (reference sequence). CDR3 length: 11 amino acids. The CDR3 DNA sequence: TGCAGTGCTAGGGACGGGGTAAATCGAAGTTTT. It encodes CSARDGVNRSF.

Concerning this clone itself: The identical CDR3 is also encoded by other nucleotide sequences in the sample. V gene TRBV12-5 combines with J gene TRBJ1-5, with D perhaps matching TRBD1 (5 bases). The germline V and J ends were trimmed by 0 bases and 1 base, with 13 bases remaining between them. This CDR3 is 17 amino acids long. CDR1 and CDR2 (germline): LGHNT, FRNRAP. The CDR3 coding sequence is TGTGCTAGTGGTTTGGTTCTTGCAGGGTCGAGCAATCAGCCCCAGCATTTT. Translation: CASGLVLAGSSNQPQHF.

The chain employs TRBV5-8 and TRBJ2-6; D unclear. Germline CDR1 SGHTS, CDR2 YDEGEE. Trimming removed 3 bases at V and 2 bases at J, with 9 bases between. There are 15 residues in the CDR3. The CDR3 spells CASSYLIPGANVLTF. CDR3 coding DNA: TGTGCCAGCAGCTACTTGATCCCTGGGGCCAACGTCCTGACTTTC.

The chain couples TRBV10-3 to TRBJ1-1; 7 positions match TRBD1. Germline trimming cut 2 bases from V and 0 bases from J; bases unmatched to any gene: 9. CDR1 and CDR2 from the germline V gene are ENHRY and SYGVKD. The CDR3 totals 17 residues. CDR3: CAISEPPWTGMNTEAFF. Written as DNA, the CDR3 is TGTGCCATCAGTGAGCCGCCCTGGACAGGAATGAACACTGAAGCTTTCTTT.

V gene TRBV4-1 combines with J gene TRBJ1-4; D is ambiguous. This CDR3 comprises 13 residues. V lost 4 bases and J lost 8, with 11 bases in between. Germline V gives CDR1 MGHRA, CDR2 YSYEKL. CDR3 sequence reads: CASSRSPAEKLFF. Written as DNA, the CDR3 is TGCGCCAGCAGCCGAAGCCCAGCGGAAAAACTGTTTTTT.

The chain combines TRBV19 with TRBJ2-1, with a weak D call TRBD2 (6 bases). Trimming shortened V by 3 bases and J by 9 bases, and 12 bases separated the two germline ends. Germline loops: CDR1 LNHDA, CDR2 SQIVND (reference sequence). CDR3 size: 13 residues. This CDR3 is CASSMNRAGEQFF. CDR3 DNA: TGTGCCAGTAGTATGAATAGAGCGGGTGAGCAGTTCTTC.

The chain combines TRBV2 with TRBJ1-3, with TRBD1 identical over 7 bases. Germline CDR1 is SNHLY and CDR2 is FYNNEI. The CDR3 extends over 15 amino acids. V was clipped by 6 bases and J by 0 bases; unmatched bases: 5. CDR3: CASRLTGTSGNTIYF. The CDR3 DNA is TGTGCCAGCAGACTGACAGGGACCTCTGGAAACACCATATATTTT.

The chain links TRBV18 to TRBJ1-4, with D possibly TRBD1 on 5 matching bases. Germline V gene sequence: CDR1 KGHSH, CDR2 LQKENI. The CDR3 runs 15 residues. V lost 6 bases to trimming and J lost 3 bases, with 14 bases between them. The DNA of the CDR3 is TGTGCCAGCTCGCTCGGGACTGCCTCTAATGAAAAACTGTTTTTT. It is translated as CASSLGTASNEKLFF.

This chain connects TRBV14 to TRBJ1-3; no clear D gene. The CDR3 runs to 16 residues. The V gene's germline CDR1 is SGHDN and CDR2 FVKESK. V dropped 0 bases and J dropped 2 bases, with 11 bases sitting between them. The CDR3 sequence is CASSQESSVTGNTIYF. The CDR3 DNA reads TGTGCCAGCAGCCAAGAATCATCGGTCACTGGAAACACCATATATTTT.

The chain is built from TRBV5-1 and TRBJ2-2; D perhaps matches TRBD1 (6 bases). Germline V gene data show CDR1 as SGHRS and CDR2 as YFSETQ. Trimming shortened V by 4 bases and J by 7 bases, and 11 bases separated the two germline ends. CDR3 length: 13 amino acids. The chain's CDR3 is CASSVNRDGELFF. The CDR3 DNA sequence: TGCGCCAGCAGCGTAAACAGGGACGGGGAGCTGTTTTTT. Full variable domain (outside the CDR3, taken from reference TRBV5-1 and TRBJ2-2): KAGVTQTPRYLIKTRGQQVTLSCSPISGHRSVSWYQQTPGQGLQFLFEYFSETQRNKGNFPGRFSGRQFSNSRSEMNVSTLELGDSALYLCASSVNRDGELFFGEGSRLTVL.

This sequence joins TRBV7-9 and TRBJ1-2; no reliable D call. The CDR3 covers 14 residues. Between the trimmed V and J ends, which lost 1 base and 8 bases, there was a span of 14 bases. Germline CDR1 SEHNR, CDR2 FQNEAQ (reference sequence). The CDR3: CASSLETEVGGYTF. Here the CDR3 DNA reads TGTGCCAGCAGCTTAGAGACCGAGGTAGGAGGCTACACCTTC.

The rearrangement uses TRBV18 and TRBJ1-3; TRBD1 is a possible D gene (6 bases). Germline values: CDR1 KGHSH, CDR2 LQKENI. V was clipped by 2 bases and J by 4 bases, with 12 bases between them. This CDR3 spans 15 amino acids. CDR3 DNA sequence: TGTGCCAGCTCACCAACGCAGGGGATGGGAAACACCATATATTTT. Its protein product is CASSPTQGMGNTIYF.

Here the CDR3 reads CASSLEGEMWPQHF. CDR3 in DNA: TGTGCCAGCAGCTTAGAGGGAGAGATGTGGCCCCAGCATTTT. This sequence joins TRBV7-8 and TRBJ1-5; D is uncertain. The CDR3 consists of 14 residues. Trimming took 1 base from V and 9 from J, leaving 13 bases between them. In germline, CDR1 is SGHVS, CDR2 FQNEAQ.

The rearrangement uses TRBV29-1 and TRBJ2-5; TRBD2 agrees at 12 bases. Germline CDR1 and CDR2: SQVTM and ANQGSEA. The CDR3 extends over 13 amino acids. V was pared by 2 bases and J by 7 bases, with 2 bases of the junction left unmatched. The CDR3, as DNA: TGCAGCGTTGAATTGACTAGCGGGGGGACCCAGTACTTC. It codes for CSVELTSGGTQYF.

This chain links TRBV27 with TRBJ1-2; 10 positions agree with TRBD1. CDR3 size: 15 residues. Germline trimming cut 5 bases from V and 1 base from J; bases unmatched to any gene: 4. Looked up from germline, CDR1 is MNHEY and CDR2 is SMNVEV (reference sequence). The CDR3 region is CASSPRTGGNYGYTF. CDR3 sequence (DNA): TGTGCCAGCAGTCCGAGGACAGGGGGTAACTATGGCTACACCTTC.